This entry features one TCR beta chain sequence. Its antigen is unknown. Trimming stripped 6 bases from V and 4 bases from J, with 13 bases between. Per the germline V gene, CDR1 is MDHEN and CDR2 is SYDVKM. The CDR3 sequence is 15 residues long. These data are taken from a study of cytomegalovirus exposure and HLA in healthy donors. Whole-study results and caveats: TCR beta chain V- and J-gene trimming was linked, in a later analysis, to a missense variant in DCLRE1C.

The primer mix had 60 Vbeta and 13 Jbeta primers. Method: immunoSEQ multiplex PCR; TCRdb's copy keeps in-frame clones and lacks some. Among under 200,000 clones listed, 70% to 80% were seen once. The clonotype originates from a female donor in good health and CMV-seronegative. The chain recombines TRBV28 with TRBJ2-6; D unresolved. The sample taken for sequencing was PBMCs. The CDR3 region has the DNA TGTGCCAGCAGCCAACCAAAGCCAGGGGCCAACGTCCTGACTTTC. This encodes CASSQPKPGANVLTF.